This T cell receptor beta chain is drawn from a study of shared clonotypes between healthy human individuals. Notes on the study in general: The genetic and exposure-history diversity represented was limited by few donors.

In replicate PCRs of sorted subsets, roughly 200 ng DNA, about 29,000 T cell genomes, was used. Sequencing was performed with immunoSEQ multiplex PCR; in TCRdb, only in-frame clones are kept and a portion is missing. The sample lists approximately 2,000,000 clones; about 93% were seen once. Comment on this clone: Its matching antigen is unknown.

Naive CD8 cells were CD45RO-negative, positively selected for CCR7, excluding terminally differentiated effector memory CD45RA+ cells. The germline gives CDR1 PRHDT, CDR2 FYEKMQ (reference sequence). Unmatched junction bases numbered 4, after V lost 3 bases and J lost 0 bases. The CDR3 is made up of 15 amino acids. Sequenced material: naive CD8+ T cells from PBMCs. This clonotype was sampled from a man in his late teens or twenties in good health. Some clones in this sample may be carry-over from other donors' samples. The chain employs TRBV13 and TRBJ1-1; 7 nucleotides match TRBD1. CDR3 amino acids: CASSFMTGMNTEAFF. The CDR3 DNA reads as TGTGCCAGCAGCTTCATGACAGGGATGAACACTGAAGCTTTCTTT. The full variable domain, in which reference TRBV13 and TRBJ1-1 provide the parts outside the CDR3, is AAGVIQSPRHLIKEKRETATLKCYPIPRHDTVYWYQQGPGQDPQFLISFYEKMQSDKGSIPDRFSAQQFSDYHSELNMSSLELGDSALYFCASSFMTGMNTEAFFGQGTRLTVV.